The source of this TCR beta chain is a study of CD8+ T cells in alopecia areata. The authors extracted RNA and reverse transcribed it into cDNA as the sequencing template. Only in-frame clones appear in the TCRdb table, and some are missing; sequencing was by immunoSEQ multiplex PCR. The table lists about 97,000 clones, 41% of them singletons. This clone was seen more than once but under ten times. Germline V gene lookup returns CDR1 SGHVS and CDR2 FQNEAQ. Unmatched junction bases numbered 6, after V lost 5 bases and J lost 2 bases. The CDR3 is 15 residues long. The chain uses TRBV7-8 and TRBJ1-5, with 7 bases that match TRBD1. The sample comprised CD4+ T cells sorted from blood. This sequence originates from a human donor with alopecia areata. The CDR3 DNA follows: TGTGCCAGCAGCCGTGACAGGGTGGGCAATCAGCCCCAGCATTTT. Its translation is CASSRDRVGNQPQHF.